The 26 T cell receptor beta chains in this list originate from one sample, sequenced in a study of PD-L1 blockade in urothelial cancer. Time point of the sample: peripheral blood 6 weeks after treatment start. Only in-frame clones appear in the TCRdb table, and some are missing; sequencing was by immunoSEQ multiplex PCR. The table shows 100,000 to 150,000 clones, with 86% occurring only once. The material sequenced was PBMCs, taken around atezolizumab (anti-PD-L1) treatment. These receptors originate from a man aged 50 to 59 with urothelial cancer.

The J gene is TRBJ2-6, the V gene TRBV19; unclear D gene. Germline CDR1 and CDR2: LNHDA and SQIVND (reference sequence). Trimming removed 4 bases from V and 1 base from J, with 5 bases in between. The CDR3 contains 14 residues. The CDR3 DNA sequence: TGTGCCAGTAGTACGGTTTCTGGGGCCAACGTCCTGACTTTC. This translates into CASSTVSGANVLTF. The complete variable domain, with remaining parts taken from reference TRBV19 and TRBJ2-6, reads DGGITQSPKYLFRKEGQNVTLSCEQNLNHDAMYWYRQDPGQGLRLIYYSQIVNDFQKGDIAEGYSVSREKKESFPLTVTSAQKNPTAFYLCASSTVSGANVLTFGAGSRLTVL.

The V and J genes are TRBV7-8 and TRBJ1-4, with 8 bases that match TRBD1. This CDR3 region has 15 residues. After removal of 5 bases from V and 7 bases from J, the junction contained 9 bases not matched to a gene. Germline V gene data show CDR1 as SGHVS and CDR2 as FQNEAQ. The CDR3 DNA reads TGTGCCAGCAGCCTTCTCGGGACAGGTCGTGAAAAACTGTTTTTT. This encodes CASSLLGTGREKLFF. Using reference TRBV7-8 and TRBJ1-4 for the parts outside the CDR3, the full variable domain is GAGVSQSPRYKVAKRGQDVALRCDPISGHVSLFWYQQALGQGPEFLTYFQNEAQLDKSGLPSDRFFAERPEGSVSTLKIQRTQQEDSAVYLCASSLLGTGREKLFFGSGTQLSVL.

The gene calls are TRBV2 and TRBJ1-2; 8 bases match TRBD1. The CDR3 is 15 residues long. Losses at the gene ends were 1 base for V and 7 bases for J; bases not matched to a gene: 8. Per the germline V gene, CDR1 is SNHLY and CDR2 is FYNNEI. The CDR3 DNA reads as TGTGCCAGCAGTGAAGTTCGTGCAGGGGGCTCTGGCTACACCTTC. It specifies CASSEVRAGGSGYTF.

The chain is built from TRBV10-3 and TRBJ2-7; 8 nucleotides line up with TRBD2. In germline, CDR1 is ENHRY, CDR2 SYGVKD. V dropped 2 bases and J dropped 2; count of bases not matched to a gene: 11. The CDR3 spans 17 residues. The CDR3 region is CAISEVGSGSDTYEQYF. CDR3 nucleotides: TGTGCCATCAGTGAGGTGGGAAGCGGGAGCGATACCTACGAGCAGTACTTC.

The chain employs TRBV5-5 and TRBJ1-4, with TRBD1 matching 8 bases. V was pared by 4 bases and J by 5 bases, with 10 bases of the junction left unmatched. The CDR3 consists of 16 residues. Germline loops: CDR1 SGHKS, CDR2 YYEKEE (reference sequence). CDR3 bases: TGTGCCAGCAGCCTCGGACAGGGAGGATTGAATGAAAAACTGTTTTTT. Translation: CASSLGQGGLNEKLFF.

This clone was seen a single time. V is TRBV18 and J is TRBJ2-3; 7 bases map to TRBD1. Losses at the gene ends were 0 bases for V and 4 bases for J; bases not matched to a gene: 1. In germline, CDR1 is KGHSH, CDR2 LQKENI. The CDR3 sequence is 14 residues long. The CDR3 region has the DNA TGTGCCAGCTCACCACCAACAGGGGCAGATACGCAGTATTTT. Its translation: CASSPPTGADTQYF.

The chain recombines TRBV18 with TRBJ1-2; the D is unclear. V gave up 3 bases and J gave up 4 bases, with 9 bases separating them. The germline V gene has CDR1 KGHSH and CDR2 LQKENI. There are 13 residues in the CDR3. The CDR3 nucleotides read TGTGCCAGCTCACCTTTGGCGGCCTATGGCTACACCTTC. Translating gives CASSPLAAYGYTF.

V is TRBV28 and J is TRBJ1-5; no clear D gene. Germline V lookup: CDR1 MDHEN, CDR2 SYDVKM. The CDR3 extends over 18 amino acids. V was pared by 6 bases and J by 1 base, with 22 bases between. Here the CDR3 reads CASSLPDQTMASNQPQHF. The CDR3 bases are TGTGCCAGCAGCCTACCAGACCAGACTATGGCGAGCAATCAGCCCCAGCATTTT.

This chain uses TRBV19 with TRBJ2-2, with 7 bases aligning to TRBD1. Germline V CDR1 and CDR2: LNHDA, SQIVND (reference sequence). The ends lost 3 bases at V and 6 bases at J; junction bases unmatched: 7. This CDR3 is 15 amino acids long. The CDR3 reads CASSIRDSRAGELFF. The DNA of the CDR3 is TGTGCCAGTAGTATCCGGGACAGCCGAGCCGGGGAGCTGTTTTTT.

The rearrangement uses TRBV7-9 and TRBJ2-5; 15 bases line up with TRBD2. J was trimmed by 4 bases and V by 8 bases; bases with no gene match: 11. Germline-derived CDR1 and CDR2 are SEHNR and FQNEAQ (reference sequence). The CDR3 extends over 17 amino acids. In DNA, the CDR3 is TGTGCCAGCGCGGGGGGACTAGCGGGAGGATGGGGAGAGACCCAGTACTTC. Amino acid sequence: CASAGGLAGGWGETQYF.

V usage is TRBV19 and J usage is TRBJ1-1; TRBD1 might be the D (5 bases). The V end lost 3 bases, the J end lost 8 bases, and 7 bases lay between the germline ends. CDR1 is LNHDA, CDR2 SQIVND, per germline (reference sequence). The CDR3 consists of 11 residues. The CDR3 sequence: CASSIDREAFF. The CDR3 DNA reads TGTGCCAGTAGTATCGACAGAGAAGCTTTCTTT. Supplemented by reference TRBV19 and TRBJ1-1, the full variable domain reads DGGITQSPKYLFRKEGQNVTLSCEQNLNHDAMYWYRQDPGQGLRLIYYSQIVNDFQKGDIAEGYSVSREKKESFPLTVTSAQKNPTAFYLCASSIDREAFFGQGTRLTVV.

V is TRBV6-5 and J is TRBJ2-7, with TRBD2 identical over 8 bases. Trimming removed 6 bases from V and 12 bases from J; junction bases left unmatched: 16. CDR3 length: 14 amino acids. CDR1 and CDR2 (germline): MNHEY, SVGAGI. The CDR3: CASRSGTSLTTAYF. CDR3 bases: TGTGCCAGCAGGTCCGGGACTAGTCTTACAACGGCGTACTTC.

The CDR3 nucleotides read TGTGCCAGCAGTTATTCAGGACTAGCGGGAGTCCACGAGCAGTACTTC. The encoded protein is CASSYSGLAGVHEQYF. J is TRBJ2-7 and V is TRBV6-9; 13 positions match TRBD2. J was trimmed by 5 bases and V by 0 bases; bases with no gene match: 4. The CDR3 has 16 residues. Germline V gives CDR1 MNHGY, CDR2 SVAAGI.

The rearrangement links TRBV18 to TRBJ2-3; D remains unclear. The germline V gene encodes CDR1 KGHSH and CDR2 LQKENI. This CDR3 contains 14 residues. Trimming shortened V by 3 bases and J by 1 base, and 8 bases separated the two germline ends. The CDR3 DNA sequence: TGTGCCAGCTCACCTTTTCCGGGCACAGATACGCAGTATTTT. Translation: CASSPFPGTDTQYF.

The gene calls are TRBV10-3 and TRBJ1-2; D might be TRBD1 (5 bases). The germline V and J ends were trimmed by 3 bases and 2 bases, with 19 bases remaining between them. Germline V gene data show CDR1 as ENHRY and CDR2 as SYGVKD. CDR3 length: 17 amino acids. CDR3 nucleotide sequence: TGTGCCATCAGTGACGAGGATGTTAAGGGGTTAAACTATGGCTACACCTTC. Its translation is CAISDEDVKGLNYGYTF.

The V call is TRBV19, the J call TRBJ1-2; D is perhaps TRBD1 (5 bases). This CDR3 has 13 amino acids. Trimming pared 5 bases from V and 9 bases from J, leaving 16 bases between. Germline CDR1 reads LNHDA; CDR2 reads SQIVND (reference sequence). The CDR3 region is CASSPTAAWSYTF. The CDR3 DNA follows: TGTGCCAGTAGTCCGACAGCCGCCTGGAGCTACACCTTC.

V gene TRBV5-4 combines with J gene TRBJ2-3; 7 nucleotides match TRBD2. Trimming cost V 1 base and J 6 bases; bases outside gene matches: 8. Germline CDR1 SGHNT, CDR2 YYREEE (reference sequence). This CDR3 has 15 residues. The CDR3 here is CASSLRKRGSDTQYF. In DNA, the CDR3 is TGTGCCAGCAGCTTGAGGAAGCGGGGTTCCGATACGCAGTATTTT.

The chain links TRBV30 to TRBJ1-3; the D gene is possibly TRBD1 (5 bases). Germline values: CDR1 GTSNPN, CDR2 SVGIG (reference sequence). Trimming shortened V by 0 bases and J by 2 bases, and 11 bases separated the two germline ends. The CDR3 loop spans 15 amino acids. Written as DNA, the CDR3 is TGTGCCTGGAGTGTTTTGGAAGGGGCTGGAAACACCATATATTTT. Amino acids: CAWSVLEGAGNTIYF.

The CDR3 nucleotides read TGCAGCATCCAGAGGGGGCACACTGAAGCTTTCTTT. Translated, it gives CSIQRGHTEAFF. The chain has TRBV29-1 and TRBJ1-1; 7 positions match TRBD1. J was trimmed by 3 bases and V by 8 bases; bases with no gene match: 6. The germline V gene encodes CDR1 SQVTM and CDR2 ANQGSEA. This CDR3 is built from 12 residues.

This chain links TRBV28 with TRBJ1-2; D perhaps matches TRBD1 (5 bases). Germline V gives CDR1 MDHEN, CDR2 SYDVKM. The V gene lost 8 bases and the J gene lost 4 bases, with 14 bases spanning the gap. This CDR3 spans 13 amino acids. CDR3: CASGRGAPYGYTF. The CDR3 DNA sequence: TGTGCCAGCGGGAGGGGCGCTCCCTATGGCTACACCTTC.

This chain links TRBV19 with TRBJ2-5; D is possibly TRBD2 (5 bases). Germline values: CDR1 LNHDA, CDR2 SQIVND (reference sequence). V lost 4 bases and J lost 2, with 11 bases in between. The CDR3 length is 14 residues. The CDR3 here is CASSNRGFQETQYF. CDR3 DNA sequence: TGTGCCAGTAGTAATAGAGGGTTTCAAGAGACCCAGTACTTC.

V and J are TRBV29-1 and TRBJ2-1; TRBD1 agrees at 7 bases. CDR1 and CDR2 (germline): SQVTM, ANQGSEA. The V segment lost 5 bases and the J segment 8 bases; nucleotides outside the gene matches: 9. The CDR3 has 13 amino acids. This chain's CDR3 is CSVIPGTEDEQFF. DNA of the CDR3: TGCAGCGTTATACCCGGGACAGAGGATGAGCAGTTCTTC.

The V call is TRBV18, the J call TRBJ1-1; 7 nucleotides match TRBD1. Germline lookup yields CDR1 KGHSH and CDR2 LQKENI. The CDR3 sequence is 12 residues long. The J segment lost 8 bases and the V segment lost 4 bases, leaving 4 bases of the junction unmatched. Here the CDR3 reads CASSRGTAEAFF. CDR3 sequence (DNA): TGTGCCAGCTCACGAGGGACAGCAGAAGCTTTCTTT.

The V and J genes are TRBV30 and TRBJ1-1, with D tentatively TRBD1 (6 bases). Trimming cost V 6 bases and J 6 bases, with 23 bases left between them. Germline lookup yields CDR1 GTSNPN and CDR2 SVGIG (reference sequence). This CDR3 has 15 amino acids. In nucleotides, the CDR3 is TGTGCCTGTTCCTCGTTTGCCAGGGGATATTCTGAAGCTTTCTTT. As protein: CACSSFARGYSEAFF.

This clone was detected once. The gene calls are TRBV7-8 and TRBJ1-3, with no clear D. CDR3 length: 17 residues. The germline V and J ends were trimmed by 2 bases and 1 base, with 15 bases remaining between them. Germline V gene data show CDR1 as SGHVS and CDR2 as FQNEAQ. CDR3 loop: CASSLRSRGLSGNTIYF. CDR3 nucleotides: TGTGCCAGCAGCTTAAGGAGCCGGGGATTATCTGGAAACACCATATATTTT. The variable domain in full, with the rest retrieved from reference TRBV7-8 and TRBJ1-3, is GAGVSQSPRYKVAKRGQDVALRCDPISGHVSLFWYQQALGQGPEFLTYFQNEAQLDKSGLPSDRFFAERPEGSVSTLKIQRTQQEDSAVYLCASSLRSRGLSGNTIYFGEGSWLTVV.

CDR3 DNA: TGTGCCAGCAGTGAAGGGACTAGCGCCGAGCAGTACTTC. Amino acid sequence: CASSEGTSAEQYF. The chain employs TRBV6-5 and TRBJ2-7; TRBD2 matches 10 bases. Per germline, CDR1 MNHEY and CDR2 SVGAGI. V was pared by 5 bases and J by 6 bases, with 4 bases of the junction left unmatched. The CDR3 has 13 amino acids.